The sequence of this TCR beta chain was determined in a study of T cell responses to AZD1222 COVID-19 vaccine (dated by TCRdb to the early 2020s). With regard to the full study: AZD1222 recipients whose second dose came at about 4 weeks and those whose second dose came at about 12 weeks were combined into one group, since spike-specific TCR depth and breadth did not differ between the two schedules. Trial participants were enrolled by age into 18-55, 56-69 and 70-plus year subgroups, with around 140, 26 and 57 TCR-sequenced participants respectively. A total of approximately 240 trial participants underwent TCR sequencing, of whom about 210 had received two doses of AZD1222 and some 25 had received two doses of the MenACWY control vaccine.

Concerning this clone: Its binding antigen is unknown. No much larger clone exists at a distance of one base, and base qualities are not known.

What this sample's time point label stands for: baseline before first vaccination. Samples from vaccinated people were obtained from the UK trials COV001 and COV002, which included a single-blind randomized controlled phase 2/3 trial of AZD1222 (ChAdOx1 nCoV-19) in healthy adults. For TCRbeta chain sequencing, PBMC samples were collected from trial participants at day 0 and at day 28 after the second dose. General findings and caveats noted by the study authors: Spike-specific TCR breadth and depth rose significantly after two AZD1222 doses compared with day 0 and with MenACWY recipients. Because no day 14 peak-response samples were available, the repertoires could be characterized only after the peak T cell response. Most participants were white British and females outnumbered males, and the authors suggested that clonal diversity may have been underestimated. Reportedly, almost half of the unique spike-specific TCRs recognized epitopes lying outside the regions that are mutated in the B.1.351 and B.1.1.7 variants. The vaccine-associated CD4 TCRs covered the entire spike protein, and the dominant responses fell in regions 160-218 and 743-854. In the small 56-69-year group, the increase in depth fell short of significance, most likely because of low power. Conclusions about previously exposed vaccinees are limited, since just five or six AZD1222 recipients were seropositive for SARS-CoV-2 at baseline.

The CDR3 regions of human TCRbeta chains were subjected to immunosequencing. The authors' pipeline ran thus. Repertoire TCRs were matched against a reference library of SARS-CoV-2-specific TCRs generated with the MIRA antigen-specificity platform. Breadth was defined as the fraction of unique TCRs that were SARS-CoV-2-associated. Depth was defined as the fraction of total T cells that were SARS-CoV-2-associated. Using the MIRA data, each spike-specific TCR was assigned both to the spike region to which the TCR was reactive and to a CD4 or CD8 class. Log10-transformed breadth and depth values were compared by one-way ANOVA with Sidak's multiple comparisons tests. This immuneACCESS table, as held by TCRdb, lists in-frame sequences with V and J called but not all clones. Of the missing ones, under half trace to an unresolved V gene in checked studies; the others have no known cause. For V, J and clone size, that table is used; D and trimming come from the DNA. Counted in this sample were about 97,000 clones; about 90% of them appeared once. About 15% of the sample comes from the top ten.

From the cysteine through the phenylalanine, the CDR3 covers 13 amino acids. Only CDR3 DNA is held: 39 bases, read in frame from base 1. The V end loses 0 bases and the J end loses 5 bases, and a stretch of 8 bases separates them. The germline V gene specifies MNHEY as CDR1 and SVGEGT as CDR2. The source was peripheral blood, collected on day 0 of AZD1222 vaccination. The receptor chain draws on TRBV6-2 or TRBV6-3 and TRBJ2-7; TRBD1 is a possible D gene, resting on 5 matching bases. The sequence was obtained from an adult in good health. CDR3 sequence: CASSYSQGNEQYF. In nucleotides, the sequence is TGTGCCAGCAGTTACTCTCAGGGAAACGAGCAGTACTTC.